A single sample is the source of the 31 T cell receptor beta chains below, sequenced in a study of cytomegalovirus exposure and HLA in healthy donors. The study ran its PCR with 60 Vbeta and 13 Jbeta primers. Clones were sequenced by immunoSEQ multiplex PCR, and TCRdb holds only the in-frame ones, with some missing. Here the sample spans around 150,000 clones, roughly 89% being singletons. The sequencing sample was made of PBMCs. These receptors originate from a woman in her thirties in good health and CMV-seronegative.

The V and J genes are TRBV7-3 and TRBJ2-5; TRBD1 is a possible D gene (5 bases). V was pared by 0 bases and J by 2 bases, with 7 bases between. Germline V lookup: CDR1 SGHTA, CDR2 FQGTGA. The CDR3 has 14 amino acids. CDR3 nucleotide sequence: TGTGCCAGCAGCTTAACAGGGGATCAAGAGACCCAGTACTTC. Encoded protein: CASSLTGDQETQYF. The full variable domain, completed using reference TRBV7-3 and TRBJ2-5, is GAGVSQTPSNKVTEKGKYVELRCDPISGHTALYWYRQSLGQGPEFLIYFQGTGAADDSGLPNDRFFAVRPEGSVSTLKIQRTERGDSAVYLCASSLTGDQETQYFGPGTRLLVL.

The rearrangement uses TRBV7-3 and TRBJ1-1; possibly TRBD1 for D (6 bases). This CDR3 spans 16 amino acids. V was pared by 1 base and J by 1 base, with 13 bases between. CDR1 is SGHTA, CDR2 FQGTGA, per germline. The CDR3 loop is CASSLSGQPGNTEAFF. The DNA for the CDR3 is TGTGCCAGCAGCTTAAGTGGACAGCCCGGGAACACTGAAGCTTTCTTT.

The chain employs TRBV9 and TRBJ2-1, with a tentative D call TRBD1 (6 bases). CDR3 length: 15 residues. Germline-derived CDR1 and CDR2 are SGDLS and YYNGEE. Trimming left V 3 bases short and J 1 base short, with 11 bases between. The CDR3 spells CASSEGGRSYNEQFF. The CDR3 coding sequence is TGTGCCAGCAGCGAAGGGGGTCGGTCCTACAATGAGCAGTTCTTC.

Comments on this clone: This sample includes further DNA sequences coding for the same CDR3. This chain uses TRBV18 with TRBJ1-1; D is ambiguous. The V and J ends lost 3 bases and 1 base respectively, with 6 bases between them. Germline loops: CDR1 KGHSH, CDR2 LQKENI. CDR3 length: 13 residues. CDR3 residues: CASSPAENTEAFF. CDR3 nucleotide sequence: TGTGCCAGCTCACCGGCAGAGAACACTGAAGCTTTCTTT.

The count of this clone is one. The V gene is TRBV7-8, the J gene TRBJ2-7, with 7 nucleotides matching TRBD1. The CDR3 spans 15 residues. With V trimmed by 3 bases and J by 0 bases, 5 bases remained unmatched. CDR1 and CDR2 (germline): SGHVS, FQNEAQ. The CDR3 DNA sequence: TGTGCCAGCAGCTTCGGACAGGACAGCTCCTACGAGCAGTACTTC. Translated: CASSFGQDSSYEQYF.

V and J are TRBV2 and TRBJ1-5; D possibly corresponds to TRBD1 (6 bases). The CDR3 extends over 17 amino acids. Trimming removed 4 bases from V and 0 bases from J, with 16 bases in between. Germline lookup yields CDR1 SNHLY and CDR2 FYNNEI. For the CDR3, the DNA is TGTGCCAGCAGTGTGGAAGGACAGAGATATAGCAATCAGCCCCAGCATTTT. Protein: CASSVEGQRYSNQPQHF.

The rearrangement links TRBV6-5 to TRBJ1-4, with D possibly matching TRBD1 (6 bases). The CDR3 extends over 15 amino acids. Per germline, CDR1 MNHEY and CDR2 SVGAGI. V lost 4 bases, J lost 7 bases, and 16 bases lay in between. The CDR3 here is CASSFDRSFLEKLFF. Here the CDR3 DNA reads TGTGCCAGCAGTTTTGACAGGAGCTTCCTTGAAAAACTGTTTTTT.

The V gene is TRBV30, the J gene TRBJ2-3; no clear D. The length of the CDR3 is 13 residues. Trimming pared 0 bases from V and 3 bases from J, leaving 7 bases between. The germline V gene encodes CDR1 GTSNPN and CDR2 SVGIG (reference sequence). This CDR3 is CAWSVLVTDTQYF. CDR3 in DNA: TGTGCCTGGAGTGTGCTAGTTACAGATACGCAGTATTTT.

The V call is TRBV7-8, the J call TRBJ1-1, with 10 positions matching TRBD1. Germline V gene lookup returns CDR1 SGHVS and CDR2 FQNEAQ. This CDR3 has 16 residues. After removal of 5 bases from V and 1 base from J, the junction contained 7 bases not matched to a gene. As DNA, the CDR3 is TGTGCCAGCAGCCACTGGAGGACAGGGGGGAACACTGAAGCTTTCTTT. Protein product: CASSHWRTGGNTEAFF.

The rearrangement joins TRBV5-6 to TRBJ2-5, with 10 bases that match TRBD1. The DNA end is more similar to TRBJ2-7, so the J call may be wrong. CDR1 and CDR2 (germline): SGHDT, YYEEEE. The CDR3 loop spans 14 amino acids. The CDR3 nucleotides are TGTGCCAGCAGCTTTGGACAGGGGGGCTACGAGCAGTACTTC. Translated, it gives CASSFGQGGYEQYF.

This chain links TRBV9 with TRBJ2-3; 12 bases are shared with TRBD2. CDR3 size: 17 residues. Looked up from germline, CDR1 is SGDLS and CDR2 is YYNGEE. The V gene end was trimmed by 2 bases and the J gene end by 2 bases; junction bases not matched to a gene: 6. CDR3 loop: CASSVFGLAGPTDTQYF. DNA for the CDR3: TGTGCCAGCAGCGTTTTCGGACTAGCGGGACCCACAGATACGCAGTATTTT. The whole variable domain, remainder taken from reference TRBV9 and TRBJ2-3, is DSGVTQTPKHLITATGQRVTLRCSPRSGDLSVYWYQQSLDQGLQFLIQYYNGEERAKGNILERFSAQQFPDLHSELNLSSLELGDSALYFCASSVFGLAGPTDTQYFGPGTRLTVL.

V is TRBV5-1 and J is TRBJ1-1; D ambiguous. The V end was cut by 9 bases, the J end by 4 bases, with 22 bases between. Germline V gene lookup returns CDR1 SGHRS and CDR2 YFSETQ. This CDR3 contains 15 residues. The CDR3 loop reads CATHPDRPTGTEAFF. DNA for the CDR3: TGCGCCACGCACCCCGACCGCCCAACGGGCACTGAAGCTTTCTTT.

This clone was seen just once. This chain links TRBV18 with TRBJ1-2; the D gene is possibly TRBD1 (5 bases). The V end was cut by 0 bases, the J end by 4 bases, with 6 bases between. This CDR3 has 13 amino acids. CDR1 and CDR2 from the germline V gene are KGHSH and LQKENI. The CDR3 sequence: CASSPPGLYGYTF. CDR3 nucleotides: TGTGCCAGCTCACCACCGGGGCTCTATGGCTACACCTTC.

CDR3 region: CASSQEGSGSSYNEQFF. The CDR3 DNA is TGCGCCAGCAGCCAAGAAGGGAGCGGGAGCTCCTACAATGAGCAGTTCTTC. The J gene is TRBJ2-1, the V gene TRBV4-3, with 8 nucleotides matching TRBD2. Per germline, CDR1 LGHNA and CDR2 YSLEER. V shed 0 bases, J shed 0 bases, and the junction held 4 bases outside the gene matches. The CDR3 is 17 residues long.

This clone came up once. The chain is built from TRBV6-6 and TRBJ2-1, with 12 bases aligning to TRBD2. Germline V gene lookup returns CDR1 MNHNY and CDR2 SVGAGI (reference sequence). Unmatched junction bases numbered 9, after V lost 6 bases and J lost 9 bases. The CDR3 is made up of 15 amino acids. The CDR3 loop reads CASSPGTSGYLEQFF. The CDR3 coding sequence is TGTGCCAGCAGCCCCGGGACTAGCGGGTACCTTGAGCAGTTCTTC.

This clone was observed once. This chain connects TRBV5-5 to TRBJ2-3; 9 bases are shared with TRBD2. The ends lost 3 bases at V and 7 bases at J; junction bases unmatched: 9. Looked up from germline, CDR1 is SGHKS and CDR2 is YYEKEE (reference sequence). The CDR3 covers 15 residues. The CDR3 bases are TGTGCCAGCAGCTCCACCGGGACTAGCTCGAATACGCAGTATTTT. Translated, it gives CASSSTGTSSNTQYF. Combining the CDR3 with reference TRBV5-5 and TRBJ2-3 gives the whole variable domain DAGVTQSPTHLIKTRGQQVTLRCSPISGHKSVSWYQQVLGQGPQFIFQYYEKEERGRGNFPDRFSARQFPNYSSELNVNALLLGDSALYLCASSSTGTSSNTQYFGPGTRLTVL.

The rearrangement joins TRBV6-6 to TRBJ1-1; TRBD1 aligns across 8 bases. CDR3 length: 15 residues. The V and J ends lost 3 bases and 1 base, in that order; junction bases with no gene match: 4. Germline V lookup: CDR1 MNHNY, CDR2 SVGAGI (reference sequence). The chain's CDR3 is CASSYSGQGNTEAFF. The DNA of the CDR3 is TGTGCCAGCAGTTATTCCGGACAGGGGAACACTGAAGCTTTCTTT.

The chain joins TRBV29-1 to TRBJ2-5; D uncertain. Germline loops: CDR1 SQVTM, CDR2 ANQGSEA. V lost 4 bases and J lost 4, with 10 bases in between. The CDR3 runs 12 residues. In DNA, the CDR3 is TGCAGCGTTGTGTTTGGGCGAGAGACCCAGTACTTC. This translates into CSVVFGRETQYF.

The chain joins TRBV2 to TRBJ1-2; TRBD1 matches 10 bases. CDR1 and CDR2 (germline): SNHLY, FYNNEI. With V trimmed by 4 bases and J by 3 bases, 11 bases remained unmatched. This CDR3 is built from 17 residues. CDR3 bases: TGTGCCAGCAGTGCAATGTTGGGGACAGGGGTGGACTATGGCTACACCTTC. This gives the protein CASSAMLGTGVDYGYTF.

The CDR3 bases are TGTGCCAGCAGCCCTAGATTGGGGGGGGCGTTCTCTGGAAACACCATATATTTT. Its translation is CASSPRLGGAFSGNTIYF. This chain links TRBV7-2 with TRBJ1-3, with D perhaps matching TRBD1 (6 bases). Between the trimmed V and J ends, which lost 5 bases and 0 bases, there was a span of 20 bases. The length of the CDR3 is 18 residues. CDR1 and CDR2 (germline): SGHTA, FQGNSA.

The V call is TRBV15, the J call TRBJ2-5; 8 bases align to TRBD2. V dropped 3 bases and J dropped 3; count of bases not matched to a gene: 6. CDR1 is LNHNV and CDR2 is YYDKDF in the germline V gene (reference sequence). This CDR3 is built from 15 residues. Written as DNA, the CDR3 is TGTGCCACCAGCAGGGACCCGGGACTAGAAGAGACCCAGTACTTC. This translates into CATSRDPGLEETQYF.

J is TRBJ2-5 and V is TRBV9, with D perhaps matching TRBD1 (5 bases). Germline lookup yields CDR1 SGDLS and CDR2 YYNGEE. The ends were cut back, 3 bases at V and 1 base at J, with 13 bases in the middle. The CDR3 runs 15 residues. CDR3 region: CASSDFSTGQETQYF. Written as DNA, the CDR3 is TGTGCCAGCAGCGATTTTTCCACAGGCCAAGAGACCCAGTACTTC.

The V and J genes are TRBV28 and TRBJ1-2, with D unclear. Germline V CDR1 and CDR2: MDHEN, SYDVKM. V lost 5 bases to trimming and J lost 2 bases, with 9 bases between them. The CDR3 contains 13 residues. In DNA, the CDR3 is TGTGCCAGCAGTGCGAACAGAAACTATGGCTACACCTTC. Protein: CASSANRNYGYTF.

The rearrangement uses TRBV7-3 and TRBJ2-3; 9 bases agree with TRBD1. Looked up from germline, CDR1 is SGHTA and CDR2 is FQGTGA. J gave up 1 base and V 4 bases, and 6 bases lay outside the gene matches. The CDR3 sequence is 16 residues long. CDR3 nucleotides: TGTGCCAGCAGCTATAGGACAGGGGCGGGCACAGATACGCAGTATTTT. This gives the protein CASSYRTGAGTDTQYF. The whole variable domain, filled in from reference TRBV7-3 and TRBJ2-3, reads GAGVSQTPSNKVTEKGKYVELRCDPISGHTALYWYRQSLGQGPEFLIYFQGTGAADDSGLPNDRFFAVRPEGSVSTLKIQRTERGDSAVYLCASSYRTGAGTDTQYFGPGTRLTVL.

The J gene is TRBJ2-2, the V gene TRBV9; 10 bases are shared with TRBD2. With V trimmed by 0 bases and J by 2 bases, 7 bases remained unmatched. The CDR3 is made up of 18 amino acids. The germline CDR1 and CDR2 sequences are SGDLS and YYNGEE. The CDR3 bases are TGTGCCAGCAGCGTAGGGCTAGCGGGGGCCACCAACACCGGGGAGCTGTTTTTT. Translating gives CASSVGLAGATNTGELFF.

The V and J genes are TRBV5-5 and TRBJ2-7, with D unresolved. This CDR3 comprises 13 residues. V lost 0 bases and J 9 bases, leaving 13 bases between the germline ends. Germline V gene sequence: CDR1 SGHKS, CDR2 YYEKEE (reference sequence). Here the CDR3 reads CASSLDGWRGQYF. The CDR3 DNA reads as TGTGCCAGCAGCTTGGACGGATGGCGCGGGCAGTACTTC.

V is TRBV7-2 and J is TRBJ2-7, with TRBD2 identical over 10 bases. CDR1 is SGHTA and CDR2 is FQGNSA in the germline V gene. The V segment lost 1 base and the J segment 2 bases; nucleotides outside the gene matches: 5. This CDR3 contains 16 residues. The CDR3 protein is CASSLGGTSAAYEQYF. The CDR3 DNA reads TGTGCCAGCAGCTTAGGGGGGACTAGCGCGGCCTACGAGCAGTACTTC.

The chain recombines TRBV5-8 with TRBJ1-1, with 10 bases fitting TRBD1. This CDR3 comprises 19 residues. Looked up from germline, CDR1 is SGHTS and CDR2 is YDEGEE. The V segment lost 2 bases and the J segment 4 bases; nucleotides outside the gene matches: 17. CDR3 in amino acids: CASSFFAGTGAGRSTEAFF. Here the CDR3 DNA reads TGTGCCAGCAGCTTTTTTGCCGGGACAGGGGCTGGTCGTAGCACTGAAGCTTTCTTT. Full variable domain (outside the CDR3, taken from reference TRBV5-8 and TRBJ1-1): EAGVTQSPTHLIKTRGQQATLRCSPISGHTSVYWYQQALGLGLQFLLWYDEGEERNRGNFPPRFSGRQFPNYSSELNVNALELEDSALYLCASSFFAGTGAGRSTEAFFGQGTRLTVV.

The chain combines TRBV7-6 with TRBJ1-2; 7 bases fit TRBD1. V trimming: 5 bases; J trimming: 4 bases; junction bases outside the gene matches: 7. The CDR3 runs 14 residues. Germline-derived CDR1 and CDR2 are SGHVS and FNYEAQ. As DNA, the CDR3 is TGTGCCAGCAGCCGGGACAGCCTCGGCTATGGCTACACCTTC. It encodes CASSRDSLGYGYTF.

The rearrangement joins TRBV7-2 to TRBJ2-3; 9 bases align to TRBD2. Germline CDR1 SGHTA, CDR2 FQGNSA. The J segment lost 0 bases and the V segment lost 4 bases, leaving 5 bases of the junction unmatched. CDR3 length equals 16 residues. The CDR3 DNA reads TGTGCCAGCAGCTCCTTAGCGGGGGCTAGCACAGATACGCAGTATTTT. Its protein is CASSSLAGASTDTQYF.

The CDR3 sequence is CASSPLGAAEQYF. As DNA, the CDR3 is TGTGCCAGCTCACCACTTGGGGCCGCCGAGCAGTACTTC. This sequence joins TRBV18 and TRBJ2-5, with D perhaps matching TRBD1 (5 bases). The end of the DNA fits TRBJ2-7 better, so the J call may be wrong. CDR1 KGHSH and CDR2 LQKENI come from the germline V gene. The CDR3 contains 13 residues.